The T cell receptor beta chain described here comes from a study of T-cell memory formation after mild COVID-19. Via MiXCR, TCRdb re-called the 5' RACE reads, giving one row per CDR3 protein. The sample shows nearly 200,000 distinct CDR3 sequences, about 17% of them seen only once. A remark on this clonotype: The antigen is unknown.

Germline CDR1 is MGHRA and CDR2 is YSYEKL. V lost 2 bases and J 1 base, leaving 19 bases between the germline ends. The CDR3 spans 18 residues. Findings and limits, study-wide: Of the contracting clones, CD4+ ones lay mainly in CM and EM, and CD8+ ones in EMRA. What remained unconfirmed was the SARS-CoV-2 specificity of second-wave clones peaking on day 37. Clones contracting across day 15 to 85 had a balanced CD4/CD8 profile; later expanding clones leaned CD4+.

This receptor was obtained from an adult woman who had mild COVID-19 (a few samples of this study predate the infection). Cell type and time point are not known. Sequencing was carried out using PBMCs or a T cell subset sorted from them (not recorded which). This chain connects TRBV4-1 to TRBJ2-3, with D unclear. The chain's CDR3 is CASSQMPPFEAGTDTQYF. In DNA form, the CDR3 reads TGCGCCAGCAGCCAAATGCCGCCCTTCGAGGCGGGCACAGATACGCAGTATTTT.